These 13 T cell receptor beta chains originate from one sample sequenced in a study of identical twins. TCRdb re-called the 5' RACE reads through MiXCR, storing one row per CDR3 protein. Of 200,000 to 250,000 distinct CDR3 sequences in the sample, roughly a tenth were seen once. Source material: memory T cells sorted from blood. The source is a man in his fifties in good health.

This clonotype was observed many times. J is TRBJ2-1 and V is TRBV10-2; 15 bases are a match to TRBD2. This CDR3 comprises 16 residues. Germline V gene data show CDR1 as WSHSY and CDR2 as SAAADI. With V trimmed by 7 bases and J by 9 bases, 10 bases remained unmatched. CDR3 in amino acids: CASTSGLAGGPGEQFF. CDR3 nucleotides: TGCGCCAGCACCTCCGGACTAGCGGGGGGGCCAGGTGAGCAGTTCTTC.

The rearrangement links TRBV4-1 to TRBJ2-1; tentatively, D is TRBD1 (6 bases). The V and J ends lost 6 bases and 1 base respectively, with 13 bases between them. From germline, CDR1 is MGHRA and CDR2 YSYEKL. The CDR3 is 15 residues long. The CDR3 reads CASRGPGTSYNEQFF. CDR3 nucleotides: TGCGCCAGCAGAGGACCCGGGACATCCTACAATGAGCAGTTCTTC.

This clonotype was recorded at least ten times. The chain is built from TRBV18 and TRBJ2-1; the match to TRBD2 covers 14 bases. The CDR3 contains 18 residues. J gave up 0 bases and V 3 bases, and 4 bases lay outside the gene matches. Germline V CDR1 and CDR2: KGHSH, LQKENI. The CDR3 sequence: CASSPGLAGASSYNEQFF. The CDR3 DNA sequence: TGTGCCAGCTCACCGGGACTAGCGGGGGCCAGCTCCTACAATGAGCAGTTCTTC. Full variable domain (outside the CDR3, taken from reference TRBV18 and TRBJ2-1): NAGVMQNPRHLVRRRGQEARLRCSPMKGHSHVYWYRQLPEEGLKFMVYLQKENIIDESGMPKERFSAEFPKEGPSILRIQQVVRGDSAAYFCASSPGLAGASSYNEQFFGPGTRLTVL.

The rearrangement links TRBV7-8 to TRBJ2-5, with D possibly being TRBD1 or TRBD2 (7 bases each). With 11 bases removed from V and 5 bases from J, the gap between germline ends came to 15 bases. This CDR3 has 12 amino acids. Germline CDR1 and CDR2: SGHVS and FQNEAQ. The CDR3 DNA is TGTGCCTGTTCAGGGGGGGGTGAGACCCAGTACTTC. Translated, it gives CACSGGGETQYF.

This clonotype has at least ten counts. This CDR3 reads CASSGGGLAGDTQYF. The DNA for the CDR3 is TGTGCCAGCAGCGGAGGGGGGTTGGCGGGAGATACGCAGTATTTT. The V gene is TRBV9, the J gene TRBJ2-3, with D perhaps given as TRBD1 or TRBD2 (6 bases each). The V end was cut by 3 bases, the J end by 5 bases, with 16 bases between. CDR1 SGDLS and CDR2 YYNGEE come from the germline V gene. This CDR3 has 15 amino acids.

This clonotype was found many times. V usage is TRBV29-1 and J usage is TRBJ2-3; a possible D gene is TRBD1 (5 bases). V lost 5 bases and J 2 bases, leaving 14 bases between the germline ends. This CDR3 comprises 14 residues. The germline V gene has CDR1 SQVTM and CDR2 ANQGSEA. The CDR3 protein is CSVFRQRSTDTQYF. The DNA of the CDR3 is TGCAGCGTTTTTAGACAGCGTTCCACAGATACGCAGTATTTT.

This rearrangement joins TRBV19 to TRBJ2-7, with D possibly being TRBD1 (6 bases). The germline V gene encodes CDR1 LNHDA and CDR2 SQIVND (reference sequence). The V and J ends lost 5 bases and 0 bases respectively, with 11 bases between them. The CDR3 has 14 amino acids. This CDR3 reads CASSPGTFSYEQYF. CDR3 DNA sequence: TGTGCCAGTAGTCCCGGGACATTCTCCTACGAGCAGTACTTC. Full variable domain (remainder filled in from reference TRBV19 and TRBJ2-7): DGGITQSPKYLFRKEGQNVTLSCEQNLNHDAMYWYRQDPGQGLRLIYYSQIVNDFQKGDIAEGYSVSREKKESFPLTVTSAQKNPTAFYLCASSPGTFSYEQYFGPGTRLTVT.

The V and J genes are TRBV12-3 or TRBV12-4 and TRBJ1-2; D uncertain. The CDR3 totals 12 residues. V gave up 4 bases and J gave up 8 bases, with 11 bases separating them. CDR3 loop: CASSSYGPGYTF. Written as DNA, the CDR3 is TGTGCCAGCAGTTCATACGGGCCCGGCTACACCTTC.

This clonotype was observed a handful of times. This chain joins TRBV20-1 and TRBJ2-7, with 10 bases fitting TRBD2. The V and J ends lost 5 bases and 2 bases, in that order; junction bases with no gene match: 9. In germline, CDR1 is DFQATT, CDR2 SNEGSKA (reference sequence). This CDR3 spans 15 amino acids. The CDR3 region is CSAPGQAGGPYEQYF. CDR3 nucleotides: TGCAGTGCTCCTGGGCAAGCGGGAGGGCCCTACGAGCAGTACTTC.

The CDR3 DNA sequence: TGCAGCGAGGCGTCGAACACTGAAGCTTTCTTT. Encoded protein: CSEASNTEAFF. This chain uses TRBV20-1 with TRBJ1-1; D call uncertain. The CDR3 loop spans 11 amino acids. Germline lookup yields CDR1 DFQATT and CDR2 SNEGSKA (reference sequence).

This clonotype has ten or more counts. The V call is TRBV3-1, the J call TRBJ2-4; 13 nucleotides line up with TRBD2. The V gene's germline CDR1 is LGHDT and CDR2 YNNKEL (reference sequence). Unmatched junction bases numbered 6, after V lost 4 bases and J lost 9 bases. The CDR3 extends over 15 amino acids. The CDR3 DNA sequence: TGTGCCAGCAGCCGCGGACTAGCGGGAGTCGTCATTCAGTACTTC. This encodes CASSRGLAGVVIQYF.

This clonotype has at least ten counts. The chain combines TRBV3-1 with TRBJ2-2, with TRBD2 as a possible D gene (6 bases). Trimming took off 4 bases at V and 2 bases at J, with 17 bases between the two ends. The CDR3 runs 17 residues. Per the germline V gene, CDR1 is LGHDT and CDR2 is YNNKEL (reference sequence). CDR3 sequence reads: CASSRGVNSGNTGELFF. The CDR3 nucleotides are TGTGCCAGCAGCCGGGGGGTCAATTCGGGCAACACCGGGGAGCTGTTTTTT.

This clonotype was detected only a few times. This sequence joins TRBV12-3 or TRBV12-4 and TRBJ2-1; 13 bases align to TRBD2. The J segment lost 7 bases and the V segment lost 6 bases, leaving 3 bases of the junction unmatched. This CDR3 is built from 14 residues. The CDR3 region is CASRLAGGRNEQFF. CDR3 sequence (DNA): TGTGCCAGCAGACTAGCGGGAGGGAGGAATGAGCAGTTCTTC.